A selection of T cell receptor beta chains follows, all from one sample in a study of blood T cells in healthy people across ages. TCRdb processed the 5' RACE reads anew with MiXCR; each CDR3 protein has one entry. The sample records 600,000 to 650,000 distinct CDR3 sequences, roughly three fifths being singletons. The sequencing sample was made of blood. Every receptor here comes from a man in his sixties in good health. The CDR3 runs from the conserved cysteine through the conserved F or W. A D gene is named only where the DNA matches it firmly. A clone size is listed for some rows: how often the clone was seen (once, few, many), or a class if it is expanded.

cdr3_length: 11; clone_size: NA; j_call: TRBJ2-7; v_call: TRBV29-1; d_call: NA; cdr3_nt: TGCAGCGTTGTTTACCTCTACGAGCAGTACTTC; cdr3_aa: CSVVYLYEQYF
cdr3_length: 17; clone_size: NA; j_call: TRBJ2-1; v_call: TRBV5-1; d_call: TRBD2; cdr3_nt: TGCGCCAGCAGCTTATATCCTAGCGGGGGCTCCTACAATGAGCAGTTCTTC; cdr3_aa: CASSLYPSGGSYNEQFF
cdr3_length: 14; clone_size: few; j_call: TRBJ2-7; v_call: TRBV2; d_call: TRBD1; cdr3_nt: TGTGCCAGCAGTATTTACAGGGGGCCCTACGAGCAGTACTTC; cdr3_aa: CASSIYRGPYEQYF
cdr3_length: 14; clone_size: NA; j_call: TRBJ1-5; v_call: TRBV12-3/TRBV12-4; d_call: NA; cdr3_nt: TGTGCCAGCAGCCTAGACAGTATCAATCAGCCCCAGCATTTT; cdr3_aa: CASSLDSINQPQHF
cdr3_length: 14; clone_size: once; j_call: TRBJ2-7; v_call: TRBV20-1; d_call: NA; cdr3_nt: TGCAGTGCTACCCACCGGGACGCAGCCTACGAGCAGTACTTC; cdr3_aa: CSATHRDAAYEQYF
cdr3_length: 14; clone_size: few; j_call: TRBJ2-5; v_call: TRBV6-2/TRBV6-3; d_call: TRBD1; cdr3_nt: TGTGCCAGCAGTTACGGACAGGAACAAGAGACCCAGTACTTC; cdr3_aa: CASSYGQEQETQYF
cdr3_length: 15; clone_size: NA; j_call: TRBJ2-3; v_call: TRBV6-5; d_call: TRBD1; cdr3_nt: TGTGCCAGCAGTTCAGAACAGGGGAGCACAGATACGCAGTATTTT; cdr3_aa: CASSSEQGSTDTQYF
cdr3_length: 13; clone_size: NA; j_call: TRBJ2-6; v_call: TRBV29-1; d_call: NA; cdr3_nt: TGCAGCGTTACTCTATCTGGGGCCAACGTCCAGACTTTC; cdr3_aa: CSVTLSGANVQTF
cdr3_length: 14; clone_size: NA; j_call: TRBJ2-1; v_call: TRBV3-1; d_call: NA; cdr3_nt: TGTGCCAGCAGCCAAGCGTCAAGGGAGGATGAGCAGTTCTTC; cdr3_aa: CASSQASREDEQFF
cdr3_length: 13; clone_size: NA; j_call: TRBJ2-6; v_call: TRBV9; d_call: NA; cdr3_nt: TGTGCCAGCACCCTGACTGGGGCCAACGTCCTGACTTTC; cdr3_aa: CASTLTGANVLTF
cdr3_length: 15; clone_size: few; j_call: TRBJ2-1; v_call: TRBV7-2; d_call: NA; cdr3_nt: TGTGCCAGCAGCTTAGTTTTTACACTTTACAATGAGCAGTTCTTC; cdr3_aa: CASSLVFTLYNEQFF
cdr3_length: 15; clone_size: few; j_call: TRBJ2-7; v_call: TRBV12-3/TRBV12-4; d_call: NA; cdr3_nt: TGTGCCAGCAGTTTAGACAGGGCCCCTCGCTACGAGCAGTACTTC; cdr3_aa: CASSLDRAPRYEQYF
cdr3_length: 16; clone_size: NA; j_call: TRBJ1-6; v_call: TRBV20-1; d_call: NA; cdr3_nt: TGCAGTGCTAGAGACCCCAGGCGGGGCGATAATTCACCCCTCCACTTT; cdr3_aa: CSARDPRRGDNSPLHF
cdr3_length: 15; clone_size: NA; j_call: TRBJ1-6; v_call: TRBV27; d_call: TRBD1; cdr3_nt: TGTGCCAGCAGTTTGGATACAGGGGGGCGATCACCCCTCCACTTT; cdr3_aa: CASSLDTGGRSPLHF
cdr3_length: 17; clone_size: NA; j_call: TRBJ2-7; v_call: TRBV5-1; d_call: TRBD1; cdr3_nt: TGCGCCAGCACGTCCCGGGACAGGGGTCTAGGCTACAATGAGCAGTACTTC; cdr3_aa: CASTSRDRGLGYNEQYF
cdr3_length: 15; clone_size: NA; j_call: TRBJ2-4; v_call: TRBV5-1; d_call: NA; cdr3_nt: TGCGCCAGCAGCTTATTCCCTCTAGCCAAAAACATTCAGTACTTC; cdr3_aa: CASSLFPLAKNIQYF
cdr3_length: 15; clone_size: NA; j_call: TRBJ2-6; v_call: TRBV20-1; d_call: NA; cdr3_nt: TGCAGTGCTAGAGCGGAGGCGACTGGGGCCAACGTCCTGACTTTC; cdr3_aa: CSARAEATGANVLTF
cdr3_length: 15; clone_size: few; j_call: TRBJ2-5; v_call: TRBV9; d_call: NA; cdr3_nt: TGTGCCAGCAGCCTCCAGGGGCAGGGCCAAGAGACCCAGTACTTC; cdr3_aa: CASSLQGQGQETQYF
cdr3_length: 14; clone_size: NA; j_call: TRBJ1-5; v_call: TRBV2; d_call: NA; cdr3_nt: TGTGCCAGCAGTGAATTGGGAGGAAATCAGCCCCAGCATTTT; cdr3_aa: CASSELGGNQPQHF
cdr3_length: 12; clone_size: NA; j_call: TRBJ1-1; v_call: TRBV29-1; d_call: TRBD1; cdr3_nt: TGCAGCGTAGCTAACCCGGACAGGGCAGCTTTCTTT; cdr3_aa: CSVANPDRAAFF
cdr3_length: 16; clone_size: few; j_call: TRBJ2-7; v_call: TRBV7-2; d_call: NA; cdr3_nt: TGTGCCAGCAGCCCTGATCGGGCTCTAGCGAACTACGAGCAGTACTTC; cdr3_aa: CASSPDRALANYEQYF
cdr3_length: 13; clone_size: once; j_call: TRBJ1-6; v_call: TRBV4-1; d_call: NA; cdr3_nt: TGCGCCAGCAGCCCGATGGGGGATTCACCCCTCCACTTT; cdr3_aa: CASSPMGDSPLHF